This T cell receptor (beta chain) was sequenced for a study of CD8+ T cells in alopecia areata. Overall study: Donors of skin were C3H/HeJ mice aged about 6-12 months with spontaneous alopecia, and recipients were approximately 7-11-week-old female C3H/HeJ mice. Study-wide points: Sequencing of scalp samples also includes resident alphabeta T cells from normal skin. Elevated clonality characterized lesional scalp relative to normal scalp, particularly in alopecia totalis/universalis. Patients showed less clear TCR sequence sharing than mice, possibly partly because of HLA diversity.

This clone occurred a few times. What it binds is unknown. Gene names and germline refer to mouse. The CDR3 end is not reached by the read, which stops 4 residues before it; the germline J gene fills it in. There are 16 residues in the CDR3. V trimming: 6 bases; J trimming: 0 bases; junction bases outside the gene matches: 7. Germline V gives CDR1 KGHTA, CDR2 FRNEEI. A panel of CD4, CD8alpha, NKG2D, NKG2ACE and other markers served to sort pooled cutaneous lymph node cells. The sequencing template was cDNA reverse transcribed from extracted RNA. The repertoire was sequenced with immunoSEQ multiplex PCR; TCRdb's copy has only in-frame clones and lacks some. There are 250,000 or so clones in the sample, none observed a single time.

J is TRBJ2-2 and V is TRBV24, with 7 bases identical to TRBD1. The receptor comes from a C3H/HeJ mouse with alopecia areata. Strain MHC haplotype: H2-k. The sample was CD4+ T cells sorted from a lymph node. CDR3 DNA (partial): TGTGCCAGCAGCCCGCCGGGACAGACAAACACCGGG. Its translation: CASSPPGQTNTG. The whole CDR3 protein reads CASSPPGQTNTGQLYF.